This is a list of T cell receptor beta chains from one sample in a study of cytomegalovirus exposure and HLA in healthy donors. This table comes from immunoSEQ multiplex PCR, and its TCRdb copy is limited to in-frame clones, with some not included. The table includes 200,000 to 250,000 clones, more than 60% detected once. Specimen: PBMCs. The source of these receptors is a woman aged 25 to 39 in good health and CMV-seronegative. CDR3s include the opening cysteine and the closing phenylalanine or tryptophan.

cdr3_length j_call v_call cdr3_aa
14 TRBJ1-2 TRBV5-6 CASSLAGQGDGYTF
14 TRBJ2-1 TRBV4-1 CASSHPSGIDEQFF
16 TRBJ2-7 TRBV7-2 CASSLELARGSNEQYF
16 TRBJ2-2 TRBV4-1 CASSQPSGRNTGELFF
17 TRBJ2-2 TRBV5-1 CASSLYSGGLNTGELFF
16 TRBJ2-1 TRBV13 CASSRFRDLLADEQFF
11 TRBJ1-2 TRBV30 CAWSDRDGYTF
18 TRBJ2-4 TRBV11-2 CASSLNPGTQLAKNIQYF
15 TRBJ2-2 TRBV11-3 CASSPGIAYTGELFF
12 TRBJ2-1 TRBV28 CASSLNYFEQFF
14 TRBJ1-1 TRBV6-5 CASSSGIMNTEAFF
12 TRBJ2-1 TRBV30 CAWSVKGDEQFF
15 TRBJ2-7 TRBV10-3 CAISGGTSGTYEQYF
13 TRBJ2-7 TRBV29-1 CSAWDNLRYEQYF
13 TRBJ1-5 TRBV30 CGCDRGFNKPQHF
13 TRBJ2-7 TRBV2 CASFRDRGNEQYF
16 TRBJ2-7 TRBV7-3 CASSLVSETGGYEQYF
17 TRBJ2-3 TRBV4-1 CASSQRTSGRRTDTQYF
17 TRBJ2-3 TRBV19 CASSIATGASSTDTQYF
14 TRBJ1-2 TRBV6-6 CASSFPDRDYGYTF
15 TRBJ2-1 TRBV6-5 CASSGRGVTYNEQFF
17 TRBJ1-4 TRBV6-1 CASSAGGQGPSNEKLFF
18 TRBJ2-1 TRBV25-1 CAISEYFQGRGAFDEQFF
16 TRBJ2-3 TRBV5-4 CASSLALGLSTDTQYF
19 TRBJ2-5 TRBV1 CTSSQVKLAGPNYQETQYF
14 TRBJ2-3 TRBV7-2 CASSLLGLGGTQYF
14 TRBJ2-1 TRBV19 CASSIDITGNEQFF
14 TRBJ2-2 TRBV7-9 CASTWTGGRVELFF
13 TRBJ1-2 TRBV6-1 CASNAGGVYGYTF
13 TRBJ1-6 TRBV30 CAWSRTENSPLHF
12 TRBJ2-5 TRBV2 CASRVGGQTQYF
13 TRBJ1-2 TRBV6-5 CATLLGGGVSYTF
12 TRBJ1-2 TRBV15 CATRTDRGGYTF
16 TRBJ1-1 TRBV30 CAWSPLGQGAKGKAFF
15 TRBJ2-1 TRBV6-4 CASSEEAGGSNEQFF
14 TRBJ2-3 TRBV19 CASSRQGATDTQYF
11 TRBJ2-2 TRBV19 CASRYSGELFF
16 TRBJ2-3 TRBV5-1 CASSFMTSGGTDTQYF
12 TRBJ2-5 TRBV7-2 CASSSFSETQYF
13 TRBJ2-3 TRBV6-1 CASRPPSGNTQYF
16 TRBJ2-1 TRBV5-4 CASSLVVAGGNNEQFF
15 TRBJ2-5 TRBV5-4 CASSSGVGGGETQYF
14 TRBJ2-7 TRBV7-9 CASSFSGGSYEQYF
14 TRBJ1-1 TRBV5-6 CASSSGTGTTEAFF
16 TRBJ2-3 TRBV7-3 CASSSFSGMSTDTQYF